The 10 T cell receptor beta chains below come from one sample, sequenced in a study of T cell repertoires in cytomegalovirus infection (dated by TCRdb to between 2019 and 2020). These reads were obtained on an Illumina HiSeq 1500. TCRdb handled the public reads itself, with Q25 trimming in fastp and clone calling in MiXCR, and kept productive beta chains. CDR3 protein duplicates are merged, each entry listing the most common genes and DNA. This sample holds roughly 180,000 distinct CDR3 sequences; roughly 28% were observed only once. 30% to 40% of the sample is held by the ten biggest clonotypes. Sequencing was carried out using PBMCs. These receptors came from a human donor in good health (CMV status not recorded). Some clones in this sample may be carry-over from other donors' samples.

This chain uses TRBV2 with TRBJ2-3; tentative D call: TRBD2 (5 bases). Germline lookup yields CDR1 SNHLY and CDR2 FYNNEI. Trimming took off 7 bases at V and 1 base at J, with 15 bases between the two ends. The CDR3 runs to 15 residues. DNA for the CDR3: TGTGCCAGCACCTCTTTTCGAGCGGGCACAGATACGCAGTATTTT. Amino acid sequence: CASTSFRAGTDTQYF.

The chain links TRBV7-9 to TRBJ2-5, with 8 positions matching TRBD2. The CDR3 has 13 residues. The V gene's germline CDR1 is SEHNR and CDR2 FQNEAQ (reference sequence). J lost 10 bases, V lost 3 bases, and 7 bases had no gene match. CDR3 in DNA: TGTGCCAGCAGCTTGGGGACTAGAGCCCGCCAGTACTTC. It translates to CASSLGTRARQYF.

This clonotype was detected a few times. This chain links TRBV27 with TRBJ2-3; 9 bases line up with TRBD1. The junction had 4 bases not matched to a gene; V was cut back by 5 bases and J by 4 bases. There are 14 residues in the CDR3. Germline V gives CDR1 MNHEY, CDR2 SMNVEV (reference sequence). CDR3 loop: CASSVTGGPDTQYF. The CDR3 region has the DNA TGTGCCAGCAGTGTTACAGGGGGCCCAGATACGCAGTATTTT.

This clonotype was counted between two and nine times. The rearrangement uses TRBV9 and TRBJ1-1; the D gene is possibly TRBD1 (5 bases). The CDR3 contains 15 residues. Germline loops: CDR1 SGDLS, CDR2 YYNGEE. Trimming took 3 bases from V and 6 from J, leaving 18 bases between them. The DNA of the CDR3 is TGTGCCAGCAGCGCCCCCGGGGAGGGGAGGGCTGAAGCTTTCTTT. Translated: CASSAPGEGRAEAFF.

The CDR3 coding sequence is TGCAGTGCTAGAGTAACAGGGGTAGGCGATCAGCCCCAGCATTTT. Its translation: CSARVTGVGDQPQHF. V usage is TRBV20-1 and J usage is TRBJ1-5; 7 bases agree with TRBD1. CDR1 and CDR2 from the germline V gene are DFQATT and SNEGSKA (reference sequence). The V gene end was trimmed by 1 base and the J gene end by 5 bases; junction bases not matched to a gene: 8. The CDR3 has 15 residues.

The gene calls are TRBV7-3 and TRBJ2-3; 8 nucleotides match TRBD2. J was trimmed by 3 bases and V by 0 bases; bases with no gene match: 2. CDR3 length: 15 amino acids. Per the germline V gene, CDR1 is SGHTA and CDR2 is FQGTGA. CDR3 loop: CASSLTGGVTDTQYF. In DNA, the CDR3 is TGTGCCAGCAGCTTAACCGGGGGGGTTACAGATACGCAGTATTTT.

Many counts were recorded for this clonotype. The chain joins TRBV12-3 or TRBV12-4 to TRBJ1-3, with TRBD1 as a possible D gene (6 bases). The CDR3 spans 14 residues. V lost 5 bases and J 4 bases, leaving 12 bases between the germline ends. The CDR3 spells CASSDRSAGNTIYF. DNA for the CDR3: TGTGCCAGCAGTGACAGGTCGGCAGGAAACACCATATATTTT.

Only one count was recorded for this clonotype. The gene calls are TRBV9 and TRBJ2-7, with TRBD2 identical over 9 bases. The CDR3 runs to 15 residues. V was pared by 2 bases and J by 2 bases, with 5 bases of the junction left unmatched. In germline, CDR1 is SGDLS, CDR2 YYNGEE. CDR3 amino acids: CASSVSSGGTYEQYF. The DNA of the CDR3 is TGTGCCAGCAGCGTTTCGAGCGGGGGGACCTACGAGCAGTACTTC. The full variable domain, with the rest looked up from reference TRBV9 and TRBJ2-7, is DSGVTQTPKHLITATGQRVTLRCSPRSGDLSVYWYQQSLDQGLQFLIQYYNGEERAKGNILERFSAQQFPDLHSELNLSSLELGDSALYFCASSVSSGGTYEQYFGPGTRLTVT.

This clonotype was recorded a few times. This chain links TRBV29-1 with TRBJ2-4; the match to TRBD2 covers 8 bases. Germline CDR1 reads SQVTM; CDR2 reads ANQGSEA. This CDR3 comprises 15 residues. With 4 bases clipped from V and 1 base from J, the junction kept 6 bases outside the gene matches. CDR3 coding DNA: TGCAGCGTTGGACTGACTAGCGTCGCCAAAAACATTCAGTACTTC. Its protein product is CSVGLTSVAKNIQYF.

The DNA of the CDR3 is TGTGCCAGCAGCATTACCGGGACAGGGTTGAACCAGCCCCAGCATTTT. Amino acids: CASSITGTGLNQPQHF. This chain connects TRBV5-5 to TRBJ1-5; TRBD1 matches 9 bases. Germline CDR1 reads SGHKS; CDR2 reads YYEKEE (reference sequence). CDR3 length: 16 amino acids. Trimming at V came to 4 bases and at J to 7 bases, leaving 12 bases not matched to a gene.